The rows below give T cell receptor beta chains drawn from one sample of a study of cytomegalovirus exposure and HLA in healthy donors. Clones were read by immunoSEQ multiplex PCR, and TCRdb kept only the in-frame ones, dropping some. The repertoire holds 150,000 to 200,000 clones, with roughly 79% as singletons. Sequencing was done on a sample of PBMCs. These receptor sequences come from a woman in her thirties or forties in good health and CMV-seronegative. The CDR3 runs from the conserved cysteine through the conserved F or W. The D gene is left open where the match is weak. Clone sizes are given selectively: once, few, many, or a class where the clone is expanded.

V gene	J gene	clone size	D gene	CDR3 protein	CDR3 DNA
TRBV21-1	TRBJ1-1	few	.	CASSVKRGRPGGVDTEAFF	TGTGCCAGCAGCGTCAAGAGGGGAAGGCCAGGGGGTGTGGACACTGAAGCTTTCTTT
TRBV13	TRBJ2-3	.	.	CASSRSGGRGTDTQYF	TGTGCCAGCAGCCGATCTGGGGGCCGAGGCACAGATACGCAGTATTTT
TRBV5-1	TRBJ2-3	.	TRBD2	CASSLGTSGRDTQYF	TGCGCCAGCAGCTTGGGGACTAGCGGGAGAGATACGCAGTATTTT
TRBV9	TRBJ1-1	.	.	CASSVDAGEGTEAFF	TGTGCCAGCAGCGTAGATGCGGGGGAGGGGACTGAAGCTTTCTTT
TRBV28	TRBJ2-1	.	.	CASSSSRLQYNEQFF	TGTGCCAGCAGCTCCTCCAGGCTCCAATACAATGAGCAGTTCTTC
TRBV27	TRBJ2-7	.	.	CASSLRGGKEYF	TGTGCCAGCAGTTTAAGAGGGGGTAAGGAGTACTTC
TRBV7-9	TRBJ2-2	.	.	CASSFYYITGELFF	TGTGCCAGCAGCTTCTACTATATCACCGGGGAGCTGTTTTTT
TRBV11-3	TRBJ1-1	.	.	CASTSHGGGTEAFF	TGTGCCAGCACATCACATGGGGGAGGCACTGAAGCTTTCTTT
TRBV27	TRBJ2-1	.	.	CASSLYSSNNEQFF	TGTGCCAGCAGCCTTTACAGCTCTAACAATGAGCAGTTCTTC
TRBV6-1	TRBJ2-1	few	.	CASSASSVHNEQFF	TGTGCCAGCAGTGCTTCCTCAGTCCACAATGAGCAGTTCTTC
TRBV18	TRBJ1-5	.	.	CASSLSKQDQPQHF	TGTGCCAGCTCACTTTCCAAGCAGGATCAGCCCCAGCATTTT
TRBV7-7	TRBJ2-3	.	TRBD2	CASSRTSGRPDTQYF	TGTGCTAGCAGCAGGACTAGCGGGAGGCCAGATACGCAGTATTTT
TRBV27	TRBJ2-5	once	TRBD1	CASGIRTGETQYF	TGTGCCAGCGGAATCAGGACAGGGGAGACCCAGTACTTC
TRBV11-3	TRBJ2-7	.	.	CASSGGKEGVVDEQYF	TGTGCCAGCAGTGGAGGCAAAGAGGGGGTGGTAGACGAGCAGTACTTC
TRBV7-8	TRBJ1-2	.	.	CASSVDSLYGYTF	TGTGCCAGCAGCGTGGACAGCCTTTATGGCTACACCTTC
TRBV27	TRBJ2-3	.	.	CASSFHGSQGDTQYF	TGTGCCAGCAGTTTCCACGGGTCTCAGGGGGATACGCAGTATTTT
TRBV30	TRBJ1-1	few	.	CAWSVQGAEAFF	TGTGCCTGGAGTGTACAGGGCGCTGAAGCTTTCTTT
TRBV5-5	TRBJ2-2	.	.	CASSTVNTGELFF	TGTGCCAGCAGCACAGTTAACACCGGGGAGCTGTTTTTT